A single sample gave rise to the 21 T cell receptor beta chains below, sequenced in a study of T cell changes during pregnancy in multiple sclerosis. Libraries were prepared by immunoSEQ multiplex PCR; TCRdb keeps only in-frame clonotypes and omits some of them. The repertoire holds about 81,000 clones, with 94% as singletons. The sample in question was peripheral blood, obtained in the third trimester of pregnancy. These receptors were obtained from a female donor with multiple sclerosis, enrolled in a pregnancy study.

This chain links TRBV9 with TRBJ2-3, with a weak D call TRBD1 (6 bases). CDR1 and CDR2 (germline): SGDLS, YYNGEE. This CDR3 contains 14 residues. Trimming removed 4 bases at V and 5 bases at J, with 14 bases between. This CDR3 reads CASSSQSGVDTQYF. As DNA, the CDR3 is TGTGCCAGCAGCTCCCAGTCAGGGGTAGATACGCAGTATTTT.

The chain carries TRBV7-6 and TRBJ1-1; a possible D gene is TRBD1 (6 bases). Germline assignment: CDR1 SGHVS and CDR2 FNYEAQ. The CDR3 runs to 16 residues. V dropped 1 base and J dropped 1 base, with 13 bases sitting between them. The CDR3 coding sequence is TGTGCCAGCAGCTTAGTGGGGGCTGTCACGAACACTGAAGCTTTCTTT. Amino acids: CASSLVGAVTNTEAFF.

This clone is a singleton in its sample. The chain uses TRBV29-1 and TRBJ2-3, with 7 bases matching TRBD2. The ends lost 5 bases at V and 3 bases at J; junction bases unmatched: 5. Germline V lookup: CDR1 SQVTM, CDR2 ANQGSEA. The CDR3 is 13 amino acids. Written as DNA, the CDR3 is TGCAGCGTTTTAGTAGCGGGTACAGATACGCAGTATTTT. Translated: CSVLVAGTDTQYF.

The chain combines TRBV2 with TRBJ2-2; 7 bases are a match to TRBD2. V gave up 2 bases and J gave up 6 bases; unmatched junction bases: 9. This CDR3 is 16 amino acids long. Germline V gives CDR1 SNHLY, CDR2 FYNNEI. CDR3 amino acids: CASSEFRQAGSGELFF. The CDR3, as DNA: TGTGCCAGCAGTGAATTTAGGCAAGCGGGGTCCGGGGAGCTGTTTTTT.

The rearrangement links TRBV5-1 to TRBJ2-7; 10 nucleotides line up with TRBD2. The V segment lost 7 bases and the J segment 7 bases; nucleotides outside the gene matches: 11. This CDR3 contains 14 residues. Germline V gene lookup returns CDR1 SGHRS and CDR2 YFSETQ. The CDR3 reads CASCPQGLAREQYF. The DNA for the CDR3 is TGCGCCAGCTGTCCCCAGGGACTAGCGAGGGAGCAGTACTTC.

The chain recombines TRBV7-6 with TRBJ1-1; 7 bases align to TRBD1. The trim removed 4 bases at V and 3 bases at J, leaving 8 bases unmatched. Germline-derived CDR1 and CDR2 are SGHVS and FNYEAQ. CDR3 length: 15 residues. The CDR3 region has the DNA TGTGCCAGCAGCTCCGGAGGGGGCTTCGACACTGAAGCTTTCTTT. Translating gives CASSSGGGFDTEAFF.

CDR3 region: CASLRGDSAYNEQFF. The CDR3 DNA follows: TGTGCCAGCCTACGCGGGGATTCGGCTTACAATGAGCAGTTCTTC. The rearrangement joins TRBV6-1 to TRBJ2-1; TRBD2 is a possible D gene (6 bases). The CDR3 sequence is 15 residues long. Trimming left V 8 bases short and J 4 bases short, with 18 bases between. The germline V gene has CDR1 MNHNS and CDR2 SASEGT.

The chain combines TRBV19 with TRBJ1-2, with 7 bases fitting TRBD1. Losses at the gene ends were 6 bases for V and 13 bases for J; bases not matched to a gene: 17. CDR3 length equals 14 residues. Germline V lookup: CDR1 LNHDA, CDR2 SQIVND (reference sequence). The CDR3 region has the DNA TGTGCCAGTAGCCGACAGGGAATGGCTACACCGATCACCTTC. This gives the protein CASSRQGMATPITF.

V and J are TRBV19 and TRBJ1-2; 8 nucleotides match TRBD1. The germline V gene encodes CDR1 LNHDA and CDR2 SQIVND (reference sequence). CDR3 length: 14 residues. The V gene end was trimmed by 7 bases and the J gene end by 3 bases; junction bases not matched to a gene: 7. The CDR3, as DNA: TGTGCCAGTAACCCGACAGGGGTTGACTATGGCTACACCTTC. This sequence encodes CASNPTGVDYGYTF.

V and J are TRBV10-2 and TRBJ2-1; TRBD2 aligns across 15 bases. The germline gives CDR1 WSHSY, CDR2 SAAADI. V trimming: 6 bases; J trimming: 9 bases; junction bases outside the gene matches: 0. The CDR3 loop spans 13 amino acids. The CDR3 region is CASRGLAGGEQFF. The DNA of the CDR3 is TGCGCCAGCAGGGGACTAGCGGGGGGTGAGCAGTTCTTC.

This chain uses TRBV6-1 with TRBJ1-1; possibly TRBD1 for D (6 bases). V dropped 7 bases and J dropped 1 base, with 10 bases sitting between them. This CDR3 region has 13 residues. Germline CDR1 reads MNHNS; CDR2 reads SASEGT. This CDR3 is CASMQGPNTEAFF. The CDR3 nucleotides are TGTGCCAGCATGCAGGGGCCGAACACTGAAGCTTTCTTT.

The chain combines TRBV15 with TRBJ2-7, with 12 bases identical to TRBD1. This CDR3 comprises 15 residues. V gave up 0 bases and J gave up 6 bases; unmatched junction bases: 3. Germline V gene sequence: CDR1 LNHNV, CDR2 YYDKDF (reference sequence). This chain's CDR3 is CATSREGQGAVEQYF. CDR3 nucleotides: TGTGCCACCAGCAGAGAGGGACAGGGGGCGGTCGAGCAGTACTTC.

This clone was seen more than once but under ten times. Since the CDR3 does not end with the conserved phenylalanine or tryptophan, this likely comes from a read error. Because the CDR3's place on the DNA is in doubt, the DNA is left out and the CDR3 is given as listed by TCRdb. The chain's CDR3 is CATAPLGHHFVL. The chain employs TRBV6-1 and TRBJ1-4; the table's D call of TRBD1 was not tested on the DNA. Germline CDR1 reads MNHNS; CDR2 reads SASEGT. The CDR3 contains 12 residues when both ends are counted.

This clone was detected a few times. The rearrangement joins TRBV2 to TRBJ1-2; D gene unclear. Germline-derived CDR1 and CDR2 are SNHLY and FYNNEI. Between the trimmed V and J ends, which lost 6 bases and 6 bases, there was a span of 20 bases. This CDR3 spans 15 amino acids. The CDR3 reads CASSRVGLMGDGYTF. Here the CDR3 DNA reads TGTGCCAGCAGCAGAGTTGGCCTAATGGGCGATGGCTACACCTTC. Full variable domain (missing parts from reference TRBV2 and TRBJ1-2): EPEVTQTPSHQVTQMGQEVILRCVPISNHLYFYWYRQILGQKVEFLVSFYNNEISEKSEIFDDQFSVERPDGSNFTLKIRSTKLEDSAMYFCASSRVGLMGDGYTFGSGTRLTVV.

The V gene is TRBV2, the J gene TRBJ1-1; a weak D match, TRBD1 (6 bases). Germline V gives CDR1 SNHLY, CDR2 FYNNEI. CDR3 size: 16 residues. Trimming removed 3 bases at V and 5 bases at J, with 19 bases between. CDR3 protein: CASSESRVGRGTEAFF. As DNA, the CDR3 is TGTGCCAGCAGTGAGTCCAGGGTGGGGAGGGGGACTGAAGCTTTCTTT.

V and J are TRBV6-1 and TRBJ2-3; TRBD2 aligns across 11 bases. The germline V gene has CDR1 MNHNS and CDR2 SASEGT. V gave up 3 bases and J gave up 3 bases; unmatched junction bases: 2. The CDR3 has 15 residues. The CDR3 is CASSDLAGGTDTQYF. The CDR3 nucleotides read TGTGCCAGCAGTGATCTAGCGGGGGGAACAGATACGCAGTATTTT.

The genes are TRBV10-3 and TRBJ2-3, with 12 bases lining up with TRBD1. V dropped 4 bases and J dropped 4; count of bases not matched to a gene: 6. This CDR3 region has 16 residues. Germline V gene lookup returns CDR1 ENHRY and CDR2 SYGVKD. The CDR3 region has the DNA TGTGCCATCAGTGGAGGGACAGGGGGCTCGGCAGATACGCAGTATTTT. Translating it yields CAISGGTGGSADTQYF.

On this clone: A far more abundant clone sits one base away, making this likely a read error. The chain has TRBV27 and TRBJ2-7; 7 nucleotides line up with TRBD1. Germline V gene data show CDR1 as MNHEY and CDR2 as SMNVEV (reference sequence). V shed 4 bases, J shed 1 base, and the junction held 1 base outside the gene matches. This CDR3 contains 13 residues. The DNA of the CDR3 is TGTGCCAGCAGTTCGACAGGGTCCTACGAGCAGTACTTC. Amino acid sequence: CASSSTGSYEQYF.

The rearrangement links TRBV9 to TRBJ2-3; 10 positions match TRBD2. The length of the CDR3 is 17 residues. Trimming at V came to 0 bases and at J to 2 bases, leaving 6 bases not matched to a gene. Germline CDR1 SGDLS, CDR2 YYNGEE. For the CDR3, the DNA is TGTGCCAGCAGCGTAGCCCTAGCGGGGGCCTCCACAGATACGCAGTATTTT. Its translation: CASSVALAGASTDTQYF.

J is TRBJ2-3 and V is TRBV7-2; D is ambiguous. V was trimmed by 1 base and J by 2 bases, leaving 7 bases between them. This CDR3 region has 14 residues. The germline V gene has CDR1 SGHTA and CDR2 FQGNSA. CDR3 residues: CASSLVADTDTQYF. The CDR3 DNA reads as TGTGCCAGCAGCTTAGTGGCTGACACAGATACGCAGTATTTT.

The V call is TRBV30, the J call TRBJ2-7; 14 positions agree with TRBD2. The CDR3 totals 18 residues. Germline loops: CDR1 GTSNPN, CDR2 SVGIG (reference sequence). V was clipped by 7 bases and J by 3 bases; unmatched bases: 17. The CDR3 spells CASKAPGLAGAGLYEQYF. The CDR3 nucleotides are TGTGCCTCGAAAGCCCCGGGACTAGCGGGGGCCGGACTCTACGAGCAGTACTTC.